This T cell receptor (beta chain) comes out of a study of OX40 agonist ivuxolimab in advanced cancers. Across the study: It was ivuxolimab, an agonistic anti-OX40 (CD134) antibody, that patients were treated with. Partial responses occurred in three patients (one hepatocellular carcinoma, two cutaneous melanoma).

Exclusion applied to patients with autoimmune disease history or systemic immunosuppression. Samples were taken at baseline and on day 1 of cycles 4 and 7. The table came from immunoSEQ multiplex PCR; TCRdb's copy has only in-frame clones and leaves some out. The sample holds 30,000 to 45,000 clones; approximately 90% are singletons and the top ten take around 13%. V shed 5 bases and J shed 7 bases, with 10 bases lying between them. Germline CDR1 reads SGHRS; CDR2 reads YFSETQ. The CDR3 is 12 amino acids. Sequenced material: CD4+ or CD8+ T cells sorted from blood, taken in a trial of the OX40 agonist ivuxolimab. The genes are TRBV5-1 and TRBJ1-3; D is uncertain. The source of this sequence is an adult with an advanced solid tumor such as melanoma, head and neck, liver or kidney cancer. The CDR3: CASRPVGNTIYF. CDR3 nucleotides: TGCGCCAGCAGGCCGGTTGGGAACACCATATATTTT.